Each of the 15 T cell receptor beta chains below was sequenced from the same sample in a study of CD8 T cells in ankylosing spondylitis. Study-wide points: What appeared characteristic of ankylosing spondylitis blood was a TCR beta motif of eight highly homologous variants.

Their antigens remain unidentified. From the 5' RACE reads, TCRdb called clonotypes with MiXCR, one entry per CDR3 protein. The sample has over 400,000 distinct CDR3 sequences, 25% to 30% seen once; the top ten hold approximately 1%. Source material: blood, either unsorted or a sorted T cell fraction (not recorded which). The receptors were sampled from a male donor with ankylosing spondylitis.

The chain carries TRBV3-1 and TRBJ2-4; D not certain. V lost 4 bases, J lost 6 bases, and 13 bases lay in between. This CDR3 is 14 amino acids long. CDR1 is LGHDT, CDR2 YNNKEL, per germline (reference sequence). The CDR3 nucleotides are TGTGCCAGCAGCCTGTCCGAGGCGGTAAACATTCAGTACTTC. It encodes CASSLSEAVNIQYF.

The CDR3, as DNA: TGTGCCATCAGTGTTGGGGGGACAGGCTATGGCTACACCTTC. It encodes CAISVGGTGYGYTF. This chain links TRBV10-3 with TRBJ1-2; TRBD1 matches at 8 bases. The V segment lost 4 bases and the J segment 4 bases; nucleotides outside the gene matches: 5. Per the germline V gene, CDR1 is ENHRY and CDR2 is SYGVKD. This CDR3 is 14 amino acids long.

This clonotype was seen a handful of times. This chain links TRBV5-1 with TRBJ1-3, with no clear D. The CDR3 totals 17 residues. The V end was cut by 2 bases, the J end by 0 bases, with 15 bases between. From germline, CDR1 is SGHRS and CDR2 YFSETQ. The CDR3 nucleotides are TGCGCCAGCAGCTTATCATTCGGCGGCGTCTCTGGAAACACCATATATTTT. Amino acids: CASSLSFGGVSGNTIYF.

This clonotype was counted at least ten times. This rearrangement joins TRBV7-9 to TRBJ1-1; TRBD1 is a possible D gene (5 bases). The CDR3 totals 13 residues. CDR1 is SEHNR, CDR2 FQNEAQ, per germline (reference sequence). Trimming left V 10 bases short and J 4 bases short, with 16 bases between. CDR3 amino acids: CANTDGAGTEAFF. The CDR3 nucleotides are TGTGCCAACACGGACGGGGCGGGCACTGAAGCTTTCTTT.

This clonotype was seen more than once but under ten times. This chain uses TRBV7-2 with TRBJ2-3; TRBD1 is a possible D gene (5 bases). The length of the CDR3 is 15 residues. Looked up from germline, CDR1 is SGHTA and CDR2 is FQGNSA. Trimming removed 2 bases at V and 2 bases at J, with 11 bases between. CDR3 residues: CASSLFPGSTDTQYF. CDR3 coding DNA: TGTGCCAGCAGCTTATTTCCAGGGTCCACAGATACGCAGTATTTT. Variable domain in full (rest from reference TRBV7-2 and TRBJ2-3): GAGVSQSPSNKVTEKGKDVELRCDPISGHTALYWYRQSLGQGLEFLIYFQGNSAPDKSGLPSDRFSAERTGGSVSTLTIQRTQQEDSAVYLCASSLFPGSTDTQYFGPGTRLTVL.

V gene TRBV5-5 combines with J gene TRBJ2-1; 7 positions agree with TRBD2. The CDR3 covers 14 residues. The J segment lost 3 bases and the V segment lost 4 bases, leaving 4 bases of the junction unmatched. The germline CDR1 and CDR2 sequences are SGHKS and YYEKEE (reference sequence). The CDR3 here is CASSVTGGYNEQFF. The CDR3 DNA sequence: TGTGCCAGCAGCGTAACGGGAGGCTACAATGAGCAGTTCTTC.

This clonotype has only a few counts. The CDR3 is CATSPMGAGAGANVLTF. The CDR3 DNA follows: TGTGCCACCAGTCCAATGGGGGCAGGGGCTGGGGCCAACGTCCTGACTTTC. The chain combines TRBV24-1 with TRBJ2-6; TRBD1 is a possible D gene (6 bases). V gave up 6 bases and J gave up 2 bases, with 16 bases separating them. The V gene's germline CDR1 is KGHDR and CDR2 SFDVKD. CDR3 length: 17 residues.

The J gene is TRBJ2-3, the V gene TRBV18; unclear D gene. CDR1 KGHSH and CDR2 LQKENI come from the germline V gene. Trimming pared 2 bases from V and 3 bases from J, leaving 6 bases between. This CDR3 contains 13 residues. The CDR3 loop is CASSPSATDTQYF. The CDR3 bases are TGTGCCAGCTCACCATCAGCGACAGATACGCAGTATTTT.

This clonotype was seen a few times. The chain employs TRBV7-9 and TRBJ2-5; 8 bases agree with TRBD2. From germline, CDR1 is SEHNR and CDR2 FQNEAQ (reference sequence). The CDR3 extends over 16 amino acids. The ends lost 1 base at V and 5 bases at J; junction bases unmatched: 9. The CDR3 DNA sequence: TGTGCCAGCAGCTTAGACGGCGGGAGGCAGGGGGAGACCCAGTACTTC. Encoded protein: CASSLDGGRQGETQYF.

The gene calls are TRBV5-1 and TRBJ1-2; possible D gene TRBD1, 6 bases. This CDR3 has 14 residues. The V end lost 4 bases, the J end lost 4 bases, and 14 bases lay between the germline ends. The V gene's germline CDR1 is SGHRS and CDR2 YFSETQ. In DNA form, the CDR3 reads TGCGCCAGCAGCATGTCACAGGGAGGCTATGGCTACACCTTC. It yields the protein CASSMSQGGYGYTF.

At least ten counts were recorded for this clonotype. The CDR3 DNA is TGCAGCGTTAAGTTTCTCGAGGGTCGTTCAGCTTTCTTT. This encodes CSVKFLEGRSAFF. This chain joins TRBV29-1 and TRBJ1-1; D call uncertain. The V gene lost 5 bases and the J gene lost 10 bases, with 20 bases spanning the gap. Germline V gene data show CDR1 as SQVTM and CDR2 as ANQGSEA. CDR3 length: 13 residues.

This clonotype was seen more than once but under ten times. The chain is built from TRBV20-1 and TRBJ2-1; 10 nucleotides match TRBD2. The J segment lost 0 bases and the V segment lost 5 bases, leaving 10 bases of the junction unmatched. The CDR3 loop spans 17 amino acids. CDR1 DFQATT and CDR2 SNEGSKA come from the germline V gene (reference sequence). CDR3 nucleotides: TGCAGTGCTCCCCCCTTAGCGGGAGGTGGCTCCTACAATGAGCAGTTCTTC. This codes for CSAPPLAGGGSYNEQFF.

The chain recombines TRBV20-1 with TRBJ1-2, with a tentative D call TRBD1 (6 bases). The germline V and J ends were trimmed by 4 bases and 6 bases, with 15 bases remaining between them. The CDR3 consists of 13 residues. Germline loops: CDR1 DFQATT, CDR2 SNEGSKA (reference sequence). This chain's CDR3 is CSAMGYDRNGYTF. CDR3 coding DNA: TGCAGTGCTATGGGGTACGACAGGAATGGCTACACCTTC.

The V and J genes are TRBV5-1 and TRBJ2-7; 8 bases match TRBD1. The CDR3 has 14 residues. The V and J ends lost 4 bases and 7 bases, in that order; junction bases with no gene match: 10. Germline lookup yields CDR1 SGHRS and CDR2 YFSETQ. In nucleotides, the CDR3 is TGCGCCAGCAGCCAGAACGACAGGGGCGGTGAGCAGTACGTC. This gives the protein CASSQNDRGGEQYV.

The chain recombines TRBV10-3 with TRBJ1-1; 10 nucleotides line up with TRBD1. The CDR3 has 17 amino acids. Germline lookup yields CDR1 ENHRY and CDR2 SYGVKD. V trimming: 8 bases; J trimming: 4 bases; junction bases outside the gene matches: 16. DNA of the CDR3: TGTGCCATCGACCAAGGACCGGGACAGGGGCCAGGCACTGAAGCTTTCTTT. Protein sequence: CAIDQGPGQGPGTEAFF.